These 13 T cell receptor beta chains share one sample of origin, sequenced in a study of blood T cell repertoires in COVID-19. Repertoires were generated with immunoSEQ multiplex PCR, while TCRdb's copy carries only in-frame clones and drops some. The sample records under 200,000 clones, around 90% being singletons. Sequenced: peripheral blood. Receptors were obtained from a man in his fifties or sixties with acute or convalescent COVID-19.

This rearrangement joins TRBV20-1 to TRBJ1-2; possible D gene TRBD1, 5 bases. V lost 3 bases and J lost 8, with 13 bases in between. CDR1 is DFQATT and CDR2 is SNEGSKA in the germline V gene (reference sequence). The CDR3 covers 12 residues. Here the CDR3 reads CSASKGALGYTF. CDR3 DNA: TGCAGTGCTAGTAAAGGGGCGCTAGGCTACACCTTC.

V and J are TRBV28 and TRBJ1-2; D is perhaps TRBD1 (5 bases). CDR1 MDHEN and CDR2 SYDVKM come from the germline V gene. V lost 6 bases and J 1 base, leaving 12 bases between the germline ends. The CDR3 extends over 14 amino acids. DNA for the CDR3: TGTGCCAGCAGCACGCGGAGGGGTAACTATGGCTACACCTTC. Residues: CASSTRRGNYGYTF.

As DNA, the CDR3 is TGTGCCAGCAGTCCTAGCATGAGCGGCTACACCTTC. This encodes CASSPSMSGYTF. The rearrangement uses TRBV2 and TRBJ1-2; the D is unclear. This CDR3 is built from 12 residues. CDR1 SNHLY and CDR2 FYNNEI come from the germline V gene. V gave up 5 bases and J gave up 8 bases, with 12 bases separating them.

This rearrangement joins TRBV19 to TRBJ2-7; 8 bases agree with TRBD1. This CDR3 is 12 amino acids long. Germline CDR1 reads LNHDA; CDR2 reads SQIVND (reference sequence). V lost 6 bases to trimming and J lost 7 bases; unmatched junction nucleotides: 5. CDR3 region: CASSPTGGEQYF. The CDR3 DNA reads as TGTGCCAGTAGCCCTACAGGGGGAGAGCAGTACTTC.

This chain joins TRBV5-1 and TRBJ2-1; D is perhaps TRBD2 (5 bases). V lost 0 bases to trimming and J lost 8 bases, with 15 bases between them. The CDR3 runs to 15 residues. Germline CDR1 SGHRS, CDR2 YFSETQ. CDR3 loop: CASSLEQSPGDEQFF. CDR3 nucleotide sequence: TGCGCCAGCAGCTTGGAGCAGAGCCCCGGGGATGAGCAGTTCTTC.

The CDR3 region is CASSLFARDTSPNSPLHF. CDR3 nucleotides: TGTGCCAGCAGCCTATTCGCCCGGGACACTTCGCCGAATTCACCCCTCCACTTT. The V call is TRBV4-2, the J call TRBJ1-6; maybe TRBD1 (6 bases). Trimming left V 4 bases short and J 7 bases short, with 23 bases between. This CDR3 comprises 18 residues. Germline V gene data show CDR1 as LGHNA and CDR2 as YNFKEQ.

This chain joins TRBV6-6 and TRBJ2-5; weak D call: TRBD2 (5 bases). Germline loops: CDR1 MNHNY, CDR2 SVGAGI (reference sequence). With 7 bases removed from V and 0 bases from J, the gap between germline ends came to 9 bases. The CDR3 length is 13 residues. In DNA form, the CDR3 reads TGTGCCAGCATCCCGGGGTACCAAGAGACCCAGTACTTC. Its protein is CASIPGYQETQYF.

CDR3 sequence reads: CAIGTGEAFTGELFF. Written as DNA, the CDR3 is TGTGCCATTGGTACGGGGGAGGCTTTCACCGGGGAGCTGTTTTTT. The chain has TRBV10-3 and TRBJ2-2, with TRBD2 as a possible D gene (6 bases). The CDR3 is 15 residues long. Germline V lookup: CDR1 ENHRY, CDR2 SYGVKD. With 9 bases removed from V and 4 bases from J, the gap between germline ends came to 18 bases.

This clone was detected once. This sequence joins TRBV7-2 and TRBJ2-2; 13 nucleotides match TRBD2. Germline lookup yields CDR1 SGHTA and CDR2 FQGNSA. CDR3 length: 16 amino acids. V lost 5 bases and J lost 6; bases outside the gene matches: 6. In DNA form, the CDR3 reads TGTGCCAGCAGCAACAGACTAGCGGGAGGTTCCGGGGAGCTGTTTTTT. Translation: CASSNRLAGGSGELFF.

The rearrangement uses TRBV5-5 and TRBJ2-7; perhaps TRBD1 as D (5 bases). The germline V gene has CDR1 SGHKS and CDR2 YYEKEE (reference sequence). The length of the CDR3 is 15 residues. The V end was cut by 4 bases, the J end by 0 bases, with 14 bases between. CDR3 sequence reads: CASSPTTDPSYEQYF. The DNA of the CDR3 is TGTGCCAGCAGCCCCACGACAGATCCCTCCTACGAGCAGTACTTC.

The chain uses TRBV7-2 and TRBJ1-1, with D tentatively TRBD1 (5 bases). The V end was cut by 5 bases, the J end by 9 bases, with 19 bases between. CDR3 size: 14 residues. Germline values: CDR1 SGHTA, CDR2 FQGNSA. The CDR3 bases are TGTGCCAGCAGCCACGGCGGGACTTTGGGGCAAGCTTTCTTT. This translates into CASSHGGTLGQAFF.

The CDR3, as DNA: TGTGCCTGGAGTCCCGGGGGGAGTGAAAAACTGTTTTTT. It encodes CAWSPGGSEKLFF. This chain uses TRBV30 with TRBJ1-4, with D possibly matching TRBD1 (5 bases). Looked up from germline, CDR1 is GTSNPN and CDR2 is SVGIG (reference sequence). The length of the CDR3 is 13 residues. V lost 2 bases and J 7 bases, leaving 11 bases between the germline ends.

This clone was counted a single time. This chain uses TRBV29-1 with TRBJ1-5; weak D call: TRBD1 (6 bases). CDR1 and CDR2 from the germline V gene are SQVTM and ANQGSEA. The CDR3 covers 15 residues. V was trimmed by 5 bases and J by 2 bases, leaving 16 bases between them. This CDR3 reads CSVQLQGGGNQPQHF. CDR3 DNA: TGCAGCGTTCAGCTACAGGGAGGGGGCAATCAGCCCCAGCATTTT.